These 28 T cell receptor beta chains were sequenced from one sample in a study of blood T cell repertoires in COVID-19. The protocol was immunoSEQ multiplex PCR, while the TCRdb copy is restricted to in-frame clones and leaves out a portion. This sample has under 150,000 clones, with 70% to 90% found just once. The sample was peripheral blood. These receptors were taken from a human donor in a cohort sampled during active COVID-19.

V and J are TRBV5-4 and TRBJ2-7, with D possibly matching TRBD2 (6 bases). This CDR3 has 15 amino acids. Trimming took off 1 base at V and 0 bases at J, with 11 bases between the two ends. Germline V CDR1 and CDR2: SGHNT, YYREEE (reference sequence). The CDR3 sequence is CASSLLAGPSYEQYF. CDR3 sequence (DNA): TGTGCCAGCAGCTTGTTGGCGGGACCCTCCTACGAGCAGTACTTC.

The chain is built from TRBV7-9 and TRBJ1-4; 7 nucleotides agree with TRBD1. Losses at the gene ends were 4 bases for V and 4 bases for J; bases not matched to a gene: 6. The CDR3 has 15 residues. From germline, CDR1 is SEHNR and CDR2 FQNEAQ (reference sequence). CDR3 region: CASSSITGDNEKLFF. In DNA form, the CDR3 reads TGTGCCAGCAGCTCTATTACAGGGGATAATGAAAAACTGTTTTTT. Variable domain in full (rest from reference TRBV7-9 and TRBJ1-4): DTGVSQNPRHKITKRGQNVTFRCDPISEHNRLYWYRQTLGQGPEFLTYFQNEAQLEKSRLLSDRFSAERPKGSFSTLEIQRTEQGDSAMYLCASSSITGDNEKLFFGSGTQLSVL.

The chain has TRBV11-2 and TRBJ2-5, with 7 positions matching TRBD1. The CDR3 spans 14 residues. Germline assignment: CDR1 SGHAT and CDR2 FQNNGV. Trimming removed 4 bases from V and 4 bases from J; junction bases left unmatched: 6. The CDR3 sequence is CASSSYRGLETQYF. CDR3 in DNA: TGTGCCAGCAGCTCCTACAGGGGATTAGAGACCCAGTACTTC.

The CDR3 nucleotides are TGTGCCAGCAGTTCAATGGAGGGCACTGAAGCTTTCTTT. This codes for CASSSMEGTEAFF. The chain couples TRBV6-5 to TRBJ1-1; D call uncertain. Germline assignment: CDR1 MNHEY and CDR2 SVGAGI. The V and J ends lost 4 bases and 4 bases respectively, with 10 bases between them. The CDR3 loop spans 13 amino acids.

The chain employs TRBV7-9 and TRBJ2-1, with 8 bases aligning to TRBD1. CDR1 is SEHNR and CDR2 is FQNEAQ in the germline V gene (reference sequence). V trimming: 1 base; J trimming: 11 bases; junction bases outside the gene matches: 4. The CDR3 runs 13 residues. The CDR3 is CASSLGDRRKQFF. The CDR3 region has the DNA TGTGCCAGCAGCTTAGGGGACAGGCGAAAGCAGTTCTTC.

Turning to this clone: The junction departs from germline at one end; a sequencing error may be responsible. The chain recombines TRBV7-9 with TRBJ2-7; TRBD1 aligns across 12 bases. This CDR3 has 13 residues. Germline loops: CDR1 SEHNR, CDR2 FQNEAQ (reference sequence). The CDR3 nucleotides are TGTGCCAGCAGCTTACTGGGGACAGGGGGCGATGGCTTC. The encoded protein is CASSLLGTGGDGF.

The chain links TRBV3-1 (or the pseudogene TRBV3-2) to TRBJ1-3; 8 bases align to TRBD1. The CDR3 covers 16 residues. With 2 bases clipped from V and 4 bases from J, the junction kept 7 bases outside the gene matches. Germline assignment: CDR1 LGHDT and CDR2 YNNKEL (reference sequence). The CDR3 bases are TGTGCCAGCAGCCAATCTAGACAGGGGTACGGAAACACCATATATTTT. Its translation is CASSQSRQGYGNTIYF.

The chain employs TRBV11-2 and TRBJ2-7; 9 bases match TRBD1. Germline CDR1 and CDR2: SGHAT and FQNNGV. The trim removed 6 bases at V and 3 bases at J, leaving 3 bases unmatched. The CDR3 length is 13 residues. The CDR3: CASRPTGGYEQYF. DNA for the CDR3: TGTGCCAGCAGACCGACAGGGGGCTACGAGCAGTACTTC.

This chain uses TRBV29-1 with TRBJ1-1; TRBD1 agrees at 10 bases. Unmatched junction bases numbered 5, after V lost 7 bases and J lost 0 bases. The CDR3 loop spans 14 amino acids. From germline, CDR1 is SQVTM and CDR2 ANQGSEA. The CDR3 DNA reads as TGCAGCGCACAGGGACAGGGGATGAACACTGAAGCTTTCTTT. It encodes CSAQGQGMNTEAFF.

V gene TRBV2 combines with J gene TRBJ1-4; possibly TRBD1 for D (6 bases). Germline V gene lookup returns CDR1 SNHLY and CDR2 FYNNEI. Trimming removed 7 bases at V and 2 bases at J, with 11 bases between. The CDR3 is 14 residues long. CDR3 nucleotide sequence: TGTGCCAGCAAAACAGGGCGGACTAATGAAAAACTGTTTTTT. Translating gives CASKTGRTNEKLFF.

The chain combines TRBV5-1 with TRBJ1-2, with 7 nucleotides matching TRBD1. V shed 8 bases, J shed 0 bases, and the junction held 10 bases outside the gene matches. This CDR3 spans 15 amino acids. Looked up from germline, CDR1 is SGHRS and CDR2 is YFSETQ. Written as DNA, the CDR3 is TGCGCCAGATCCCCAGGGGACAGTACTAACTATGGCTACACCTTC. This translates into CARSPGDSTNYGYTF.

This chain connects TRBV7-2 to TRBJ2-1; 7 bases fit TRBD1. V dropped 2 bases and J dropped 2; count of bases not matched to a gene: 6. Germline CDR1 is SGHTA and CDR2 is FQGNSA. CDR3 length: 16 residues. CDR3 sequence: CASSLSRRGPYNEQFF. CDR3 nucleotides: TGTGCCAGCAGCTTATCTCGTAGGGGGCCCTACAATGAGCAGTTCTTC.

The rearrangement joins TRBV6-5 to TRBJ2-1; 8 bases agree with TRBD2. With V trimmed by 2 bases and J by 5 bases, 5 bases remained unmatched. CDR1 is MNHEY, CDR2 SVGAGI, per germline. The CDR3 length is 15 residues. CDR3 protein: CASSYSGGPNNEQFF. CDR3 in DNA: TGTGCCAGCAGTTACAGCGGGGGACCAAACAATGAGCAGTTCTTC.

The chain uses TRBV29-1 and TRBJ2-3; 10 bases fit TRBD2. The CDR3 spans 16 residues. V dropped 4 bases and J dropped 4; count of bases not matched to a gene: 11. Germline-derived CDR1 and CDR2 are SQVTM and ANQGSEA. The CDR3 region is CSVGVASGRFADTQYF. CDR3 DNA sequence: TGCAGCGTTGGGGTGGCTAGCGGGAGATTCGCAGATACGCAGTATTTT.

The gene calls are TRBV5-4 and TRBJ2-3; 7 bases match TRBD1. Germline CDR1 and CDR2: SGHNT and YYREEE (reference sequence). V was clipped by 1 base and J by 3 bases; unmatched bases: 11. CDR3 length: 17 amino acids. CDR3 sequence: CASSLSSGRGWTDTQYF. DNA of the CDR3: TGTGCCAGCAGCTTGAGTTCTGGCAGGGGGTGGACAGATACGCAGTATTTT.

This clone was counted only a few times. The CDR3 DNA reads TGTGCCAGCAGTTCCGTCAGGGCTAGCGGGCTCGGGGAGCTGTTTTTT. It is translated as CASSSVRASGLGELFF. The chain recombines TRBV28 with TRBJ2-2; 8 bases align to TRBD2. The CDR3 loop spans 16 amino acids. The J segment lost 7 bases and the V segment lost 4 bases, leaving 11 bases of the junction unmatched. CDR1 and CDR2 from the germline V gene are MDHEN and SYDVKM. Variable domain in full (rest from reference TRBV28 and TRBJ2-2): DVKVTQSSRYLVKRTGEKVFLECVQDMDHENMFWYRQDPGLGLRLIYFSYDVKMKEKGDIPEGYSVSREKKERFSLILESASTNQTSMYLCASSSVRASGLGELFFGEGSRLTVL.

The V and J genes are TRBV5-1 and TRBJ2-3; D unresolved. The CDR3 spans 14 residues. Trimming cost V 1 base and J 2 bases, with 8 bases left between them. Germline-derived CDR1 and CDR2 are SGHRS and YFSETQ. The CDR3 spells CASSLFLSTDTQYF. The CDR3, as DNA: TGCGCCAGCAGCTTGTTCTTATCCACAGATACGCAGTATTTT.

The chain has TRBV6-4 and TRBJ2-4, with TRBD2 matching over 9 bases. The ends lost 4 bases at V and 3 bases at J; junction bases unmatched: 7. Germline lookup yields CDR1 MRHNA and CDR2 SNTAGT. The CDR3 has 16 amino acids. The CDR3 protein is CASSVERGVGKNIQYF. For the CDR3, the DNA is TGTGCCAGCAGTGTTGAGCGGGGGGTCGGCAAAAACATTCAGTACTTC.

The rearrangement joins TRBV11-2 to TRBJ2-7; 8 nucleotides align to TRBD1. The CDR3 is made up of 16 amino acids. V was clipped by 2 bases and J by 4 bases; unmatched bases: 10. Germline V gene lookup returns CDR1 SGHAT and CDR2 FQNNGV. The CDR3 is CASSLLAGGALYEQYF. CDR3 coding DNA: TGTGCCAGCAGCTTACTGGCAGGGGGCGCGTTGTACGAGCAGTACTTC. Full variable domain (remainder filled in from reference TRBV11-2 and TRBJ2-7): EAGVAQSPRYKIIEKRQSVAFWCNPISGHATLYWYQQILGQGPKLLIQFQNNGVVDDSQLPKDRFSAERLKGVDSTLKIQPAKLEDSAVYLCASSLLAGGALYEQYFGPGTRLTVT.

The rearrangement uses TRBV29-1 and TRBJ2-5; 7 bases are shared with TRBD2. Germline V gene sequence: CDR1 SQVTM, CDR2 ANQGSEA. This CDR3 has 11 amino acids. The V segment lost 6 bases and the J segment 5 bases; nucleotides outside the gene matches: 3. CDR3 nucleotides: TGCAGCGTCCGACTAGCCGAGACCCAGTACTTC. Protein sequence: CSVRLAETQYF.

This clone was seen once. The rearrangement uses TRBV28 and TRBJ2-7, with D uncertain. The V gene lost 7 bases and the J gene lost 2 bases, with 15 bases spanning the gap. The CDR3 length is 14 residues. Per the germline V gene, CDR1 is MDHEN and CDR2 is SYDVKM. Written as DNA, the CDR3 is TGTGCCAGCACCCTAGTGACCACGCCCTACGAGCAGTACTTC. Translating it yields CASTLVTTPYEQYF.

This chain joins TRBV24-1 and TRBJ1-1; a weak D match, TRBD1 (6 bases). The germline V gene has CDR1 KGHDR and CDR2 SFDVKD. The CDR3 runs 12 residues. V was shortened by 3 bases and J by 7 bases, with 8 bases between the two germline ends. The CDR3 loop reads CATSDGQNEAFF. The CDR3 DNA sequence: TGTGCCACCAGTGATGGACAGAATGAAGCTTTCTTT.

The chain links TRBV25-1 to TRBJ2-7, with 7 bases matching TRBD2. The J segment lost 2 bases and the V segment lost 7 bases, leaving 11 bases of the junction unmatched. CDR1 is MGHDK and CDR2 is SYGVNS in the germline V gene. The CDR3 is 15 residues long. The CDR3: CASIGPSGNTYEQYF. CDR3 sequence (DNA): TGTGCCAGCATCGGGCCTAGCGGAAATACCTACGAGCAGTACTTC.

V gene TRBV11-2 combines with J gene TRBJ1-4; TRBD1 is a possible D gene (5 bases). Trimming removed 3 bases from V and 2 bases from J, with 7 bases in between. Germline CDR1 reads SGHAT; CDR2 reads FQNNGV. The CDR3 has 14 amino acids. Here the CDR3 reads CASSFAGTNEKLFF. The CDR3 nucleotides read TGTGCCAGCAGCTTTGCAGGGACTAATGAAAAACTGTTTTTT.

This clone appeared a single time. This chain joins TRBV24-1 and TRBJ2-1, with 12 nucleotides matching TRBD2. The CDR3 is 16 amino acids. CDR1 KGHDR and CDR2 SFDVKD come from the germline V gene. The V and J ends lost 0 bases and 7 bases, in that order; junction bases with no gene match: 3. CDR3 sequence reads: CATSDLSSGRVNEQFF. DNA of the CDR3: TGTGCCACCAGTGATTTGTCTAGCGGGAGGGTGAATGAGCAGTTCTTC.

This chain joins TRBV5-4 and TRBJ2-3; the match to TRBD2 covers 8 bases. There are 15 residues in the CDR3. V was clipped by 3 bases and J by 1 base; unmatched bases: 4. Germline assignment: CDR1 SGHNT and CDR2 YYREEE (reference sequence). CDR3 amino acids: CASSSGGAGTDTQYF. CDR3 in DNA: TGTGCCAGCAGCTCCGGGGGGGCTGGCACAGATACGCAGTATTTT.

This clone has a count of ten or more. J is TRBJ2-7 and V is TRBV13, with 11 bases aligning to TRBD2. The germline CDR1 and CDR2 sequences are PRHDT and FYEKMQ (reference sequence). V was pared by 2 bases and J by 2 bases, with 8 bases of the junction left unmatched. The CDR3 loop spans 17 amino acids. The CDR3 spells CASSLWGGTSGTYEQYF. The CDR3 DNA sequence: TGTGCCAGCAGCTTATGGGGAGGGACTAGCGGAACCTACGAGCAGTACTTC.

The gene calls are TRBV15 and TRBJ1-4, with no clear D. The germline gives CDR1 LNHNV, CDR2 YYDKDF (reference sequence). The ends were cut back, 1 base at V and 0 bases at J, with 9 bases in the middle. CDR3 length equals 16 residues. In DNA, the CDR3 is TGTGCCACCAGCAGAGTATTGACTGCAACTAATGAAAAACTGTTTTTT. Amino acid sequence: CATSRVLTATNEKLFF.